This entry features one TCR beta chain sequence. The V and J ends lost 3 bases and 5 bases, in that order; junction bases with no gene match: 4. CDR1 is SGDLS, CDR2 YYNGEE, per germline. CDR3 size: 14 residues. TCRdb keeps only in-frame clones here, not all; method: immunoSEQ multiplex PCR. The sample holds a few hundred thousand clones, 91% seen once. The data were obtained in a study of blood T cell repertoires in COVID-19. About the study: PBMCs, B-cell-depleted T cells, or T cells provided the cDNA or gDNA that made up the material.

Seattle researchers signed up patients amid active infection and tracked them longitudinally. The specimen sequenced was peripheral blood. The chain joins TRBV9 to TRBJ1-4; 7 bases map to TRBD1. The clonotype comes from a person aged 18 to 35 with COVID-19, enrolled during active disease. The chain's CDR3 is CASSGGTENEKLFF. The CDR3 region has the DNA TGTGCCAGCAGCGGGGGGACAGAGAATGAAAAACTGTTTTTT.